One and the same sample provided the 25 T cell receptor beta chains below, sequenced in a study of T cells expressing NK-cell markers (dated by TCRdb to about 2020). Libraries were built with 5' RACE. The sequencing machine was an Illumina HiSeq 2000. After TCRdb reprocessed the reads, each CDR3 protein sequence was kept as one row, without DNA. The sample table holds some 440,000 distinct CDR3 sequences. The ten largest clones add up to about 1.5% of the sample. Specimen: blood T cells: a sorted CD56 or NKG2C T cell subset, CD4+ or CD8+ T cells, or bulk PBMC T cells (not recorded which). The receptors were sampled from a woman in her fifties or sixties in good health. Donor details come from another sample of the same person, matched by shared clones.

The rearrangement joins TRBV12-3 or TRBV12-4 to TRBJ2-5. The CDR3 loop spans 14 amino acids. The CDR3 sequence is CASSLGLTVETQYF.

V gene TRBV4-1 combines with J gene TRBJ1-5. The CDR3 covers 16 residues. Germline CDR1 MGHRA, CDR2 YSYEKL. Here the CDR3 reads CASSQEGGIFNQPQHF.

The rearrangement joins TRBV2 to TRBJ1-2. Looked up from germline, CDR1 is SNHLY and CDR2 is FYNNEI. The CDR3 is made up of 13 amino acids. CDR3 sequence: CASSENTYYGYTF. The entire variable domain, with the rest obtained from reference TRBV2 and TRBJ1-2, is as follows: EPEVTQTPSHQVTQMGQEVILRCVPISNHLYFYWYRQILGQKVEFLVSFYNNEISEKSEIFDDQFSVERPDGSNFTLKIRSTKLEDSAMYFCASSENTYYGYTFGSGTRLTVV.

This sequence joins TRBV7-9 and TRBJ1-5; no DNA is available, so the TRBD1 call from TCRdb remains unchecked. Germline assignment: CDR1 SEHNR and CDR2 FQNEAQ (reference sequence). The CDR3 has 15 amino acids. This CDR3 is CASSPGTGGNQPQHF.

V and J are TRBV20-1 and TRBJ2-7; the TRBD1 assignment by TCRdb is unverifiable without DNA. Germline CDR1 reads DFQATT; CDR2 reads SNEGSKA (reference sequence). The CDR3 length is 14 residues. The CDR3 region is CSARDWQGTYEQYF.

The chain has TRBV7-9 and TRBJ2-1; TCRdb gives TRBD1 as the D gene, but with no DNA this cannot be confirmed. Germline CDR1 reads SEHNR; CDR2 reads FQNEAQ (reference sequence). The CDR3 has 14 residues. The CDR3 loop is CASSQQGTHNEQFF.

The CDR3 region is CASSQGGGRVLEAFF. This chain links TRBV4-1 with TRBJ1-1; as DNA is missing, the TRBD1 call by TCRdb cannot be tested. In germline, CDR1 is MGHRA, CDR2 YSYEKL. The CDR3 contains 15 residues.

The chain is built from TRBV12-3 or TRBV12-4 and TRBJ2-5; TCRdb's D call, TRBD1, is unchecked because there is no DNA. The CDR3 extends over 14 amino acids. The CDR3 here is CASSATGGVETQYF.

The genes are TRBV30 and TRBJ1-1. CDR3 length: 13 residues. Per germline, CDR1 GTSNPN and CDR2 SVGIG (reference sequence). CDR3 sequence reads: CAWNSGKDTEAFF.

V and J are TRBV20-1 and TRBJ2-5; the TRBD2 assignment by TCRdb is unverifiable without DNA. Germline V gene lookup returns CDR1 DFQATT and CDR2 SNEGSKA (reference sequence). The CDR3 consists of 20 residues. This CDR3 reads CSARDPKKTSGRLGMETQYF.

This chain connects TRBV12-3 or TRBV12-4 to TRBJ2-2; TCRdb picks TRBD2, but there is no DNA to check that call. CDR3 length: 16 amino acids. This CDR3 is CASSRGLAGAGGELFF.

The CDR3 protein is CASSQGIAGDNEQFF. The chain carries TRBV4-2 and TRBJ2-1; TCRdb's assignment of TRBD2 cannot be checked, as there is no DNA. The CDR3 runs to 15 residues. The germline gives CDR1 LGHNA, CDR2 YNFKEQ.

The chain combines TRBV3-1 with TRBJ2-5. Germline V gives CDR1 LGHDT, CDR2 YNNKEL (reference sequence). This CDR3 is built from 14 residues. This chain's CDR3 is CASSQEVLYETQYF.

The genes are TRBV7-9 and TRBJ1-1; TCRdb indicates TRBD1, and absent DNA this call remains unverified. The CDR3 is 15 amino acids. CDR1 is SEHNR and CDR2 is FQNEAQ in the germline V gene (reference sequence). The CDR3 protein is CASSSIRTGNTEAFF.

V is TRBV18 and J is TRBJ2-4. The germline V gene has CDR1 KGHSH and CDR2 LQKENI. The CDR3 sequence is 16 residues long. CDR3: CASSPDGMLAKNIQYF.

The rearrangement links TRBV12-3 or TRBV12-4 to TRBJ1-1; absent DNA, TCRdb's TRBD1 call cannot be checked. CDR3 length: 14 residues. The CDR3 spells CASISYGKNTEAFF.

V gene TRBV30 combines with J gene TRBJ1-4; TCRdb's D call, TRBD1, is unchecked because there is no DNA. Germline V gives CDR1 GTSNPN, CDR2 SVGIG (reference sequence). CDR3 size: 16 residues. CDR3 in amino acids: CAWRDWTSRGSEKLFF.

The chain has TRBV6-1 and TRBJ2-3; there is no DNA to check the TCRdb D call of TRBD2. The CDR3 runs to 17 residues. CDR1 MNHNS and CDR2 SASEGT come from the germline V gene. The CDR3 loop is CASSDGVSGRLGDTQYF.

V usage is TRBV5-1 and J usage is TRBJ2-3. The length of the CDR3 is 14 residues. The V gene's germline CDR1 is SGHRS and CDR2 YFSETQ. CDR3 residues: CASSSGGFTDTQYF.

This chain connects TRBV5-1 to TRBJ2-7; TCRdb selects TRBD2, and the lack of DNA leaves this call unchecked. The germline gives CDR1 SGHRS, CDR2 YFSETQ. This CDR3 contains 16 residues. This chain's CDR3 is CASFNILRTSSYEQYF. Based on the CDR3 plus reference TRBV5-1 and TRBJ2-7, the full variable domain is KAGVTQTPRYLIKTRGQQVTLSCSPISGHRSVSWYQQTPGQGLQFLFEYFSETQRNKGNFPGRFSGRQFSNSRSEMNVSTLELGDSALYLCASFNILRTSSYEQYFGPGTRLTVT.

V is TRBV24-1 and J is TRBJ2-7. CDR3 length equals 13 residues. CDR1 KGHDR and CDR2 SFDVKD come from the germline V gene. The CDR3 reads CATSDEMVYEQYF.

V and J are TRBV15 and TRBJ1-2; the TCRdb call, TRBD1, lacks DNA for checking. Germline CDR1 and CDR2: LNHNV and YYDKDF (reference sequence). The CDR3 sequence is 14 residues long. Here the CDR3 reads CATSRDGGAGGYTF.

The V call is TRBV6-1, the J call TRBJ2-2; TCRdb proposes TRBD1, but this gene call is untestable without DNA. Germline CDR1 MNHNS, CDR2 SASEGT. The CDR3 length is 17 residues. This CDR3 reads CASSGGTGGRLTGELFF.

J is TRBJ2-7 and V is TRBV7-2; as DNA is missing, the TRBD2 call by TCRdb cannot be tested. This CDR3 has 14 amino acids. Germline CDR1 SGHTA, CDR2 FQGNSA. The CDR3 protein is CASSWTSPGGEQYF.

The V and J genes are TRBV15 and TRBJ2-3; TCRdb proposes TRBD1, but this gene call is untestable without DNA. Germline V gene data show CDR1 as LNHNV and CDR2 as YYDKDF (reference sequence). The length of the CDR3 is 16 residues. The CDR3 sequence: CATSTLTGFHTDTQYF. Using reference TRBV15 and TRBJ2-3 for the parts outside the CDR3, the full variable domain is DAMVIQNPRYQVTQFGKPVTLSCSQTLNHNVMYWYQQKSSQAPKLLFHYYDKDFNNEADTPDNFQSRRPNTSFCFLDIRSPGLGDTAMYLCATSTLTGFHTDTQYFGPGTRLTVL.